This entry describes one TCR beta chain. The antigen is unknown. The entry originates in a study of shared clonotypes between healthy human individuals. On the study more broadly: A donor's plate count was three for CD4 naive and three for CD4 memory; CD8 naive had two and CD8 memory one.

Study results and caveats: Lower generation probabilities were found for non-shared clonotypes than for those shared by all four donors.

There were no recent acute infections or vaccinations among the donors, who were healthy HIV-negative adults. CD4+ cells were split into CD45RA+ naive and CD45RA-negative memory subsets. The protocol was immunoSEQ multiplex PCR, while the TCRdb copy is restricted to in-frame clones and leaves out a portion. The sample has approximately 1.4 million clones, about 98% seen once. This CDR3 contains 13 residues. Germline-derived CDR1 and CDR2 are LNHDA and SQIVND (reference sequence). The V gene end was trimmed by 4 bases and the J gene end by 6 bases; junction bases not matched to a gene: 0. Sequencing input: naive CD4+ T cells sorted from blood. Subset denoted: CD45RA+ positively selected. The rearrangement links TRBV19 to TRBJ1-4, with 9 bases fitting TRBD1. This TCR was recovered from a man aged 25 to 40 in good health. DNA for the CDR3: TGTGCCAGTAGTAGGACAGGGGATGAAAAACTGTTTTTT. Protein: CASSRTGDEKLFF.